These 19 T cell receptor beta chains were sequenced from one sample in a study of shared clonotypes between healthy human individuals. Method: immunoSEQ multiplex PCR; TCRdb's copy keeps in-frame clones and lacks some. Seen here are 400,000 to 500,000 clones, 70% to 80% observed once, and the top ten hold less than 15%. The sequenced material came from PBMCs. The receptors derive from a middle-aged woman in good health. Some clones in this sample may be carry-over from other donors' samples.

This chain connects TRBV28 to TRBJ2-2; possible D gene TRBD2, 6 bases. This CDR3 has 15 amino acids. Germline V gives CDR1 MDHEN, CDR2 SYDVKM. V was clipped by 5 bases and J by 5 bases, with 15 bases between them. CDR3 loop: CASSGGIHSTGELFF. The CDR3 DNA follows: TGTGCCAGCAGTGGGGGGATACACTCAACCGGGGAGCTGTTTTTT.

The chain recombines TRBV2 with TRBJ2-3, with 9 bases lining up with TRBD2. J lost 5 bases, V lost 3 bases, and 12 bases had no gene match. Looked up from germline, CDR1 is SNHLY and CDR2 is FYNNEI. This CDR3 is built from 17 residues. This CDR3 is CASSDGRGRAYIDTQYF. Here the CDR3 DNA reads TGTGCCAGCAGTGACGGGCGCGGGAGGGCCTACATAGATACGCAGTATTTT.

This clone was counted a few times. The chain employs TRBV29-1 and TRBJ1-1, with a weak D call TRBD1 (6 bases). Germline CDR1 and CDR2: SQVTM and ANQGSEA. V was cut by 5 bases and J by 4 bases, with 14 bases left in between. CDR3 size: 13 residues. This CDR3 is CSVTLGAFTEAFF. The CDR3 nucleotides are TGCAGCGTTACGTTGGGGGCATTCACTGAAGCTTTCTTT.

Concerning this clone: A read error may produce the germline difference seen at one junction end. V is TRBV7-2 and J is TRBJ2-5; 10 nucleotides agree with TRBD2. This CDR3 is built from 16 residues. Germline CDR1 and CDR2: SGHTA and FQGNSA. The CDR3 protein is CASSLAGEPGQETQYF. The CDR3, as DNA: TGTGCCAGCAGCCTAGCGGGAGAGCCGGGGCAAGAGACCCAGTACTTC.

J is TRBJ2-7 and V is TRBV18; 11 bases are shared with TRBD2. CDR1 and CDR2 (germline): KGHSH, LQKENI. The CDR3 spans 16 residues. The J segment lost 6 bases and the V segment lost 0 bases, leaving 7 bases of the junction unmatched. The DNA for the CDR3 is TGTGCCAGCTCACCACCGGTGGTAGCGGGAGGGTCCGAGCAGTACTTC. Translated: CASSPPVVAGGSEQYF.

CDR3 amino acids: CAISESGLGAQYF. The CDR3 DNA reads TGTGCCATCAGTGAGTCGGGCCTGGGGGCCCAGTACTTC. This chain connects TRBV10-3 to TRBJ2-5; D may be TRBD1 or TRBD2 (5 bases each). Germline values: CDR1 ENHRY, CDR2 SYGVKD. Deletions cut 0 bases from V and 9 bases from J, with 11 bases between. The CDR3 contains 13 residues.

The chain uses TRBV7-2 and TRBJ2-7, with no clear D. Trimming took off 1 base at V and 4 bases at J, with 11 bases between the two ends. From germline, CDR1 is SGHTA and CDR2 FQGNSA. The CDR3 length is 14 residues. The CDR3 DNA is TGTGCCAGCAGCTTAGGAAGTGGGTTATACGAGCAGTACTTC. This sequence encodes CASSLGSGLYEQYF. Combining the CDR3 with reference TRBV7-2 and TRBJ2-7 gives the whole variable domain GAGVSQSPSNKVTEKGKDVELRCDPISGHTALYWYRQSLGQGLEFLIYFQGNSAPDKSGLPSDRFSAERTGGSVSTLTIQRTQQEDSAVYLCASSLGSGLYEQYFGPGTRLTVT.

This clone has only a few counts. The CDR3 protein is CASSPTLAGGVDTQYF. The CDR3 DNA follows: TGCGCCAGCAGCCCGACACTAGCGGGAGGTGTAGATACGCAGTATTTT. The chain is built from TRBV4-3 and TRBJ2-3, with TRBD2 identical over 12 bases. V lost 4 bases to trimming and J lost 5 bases; unmatched junction nucleotides: 7. Germline V CDR1 and CDR2: LGHNA, YSLEER. The CDR3 length is 16 residues.

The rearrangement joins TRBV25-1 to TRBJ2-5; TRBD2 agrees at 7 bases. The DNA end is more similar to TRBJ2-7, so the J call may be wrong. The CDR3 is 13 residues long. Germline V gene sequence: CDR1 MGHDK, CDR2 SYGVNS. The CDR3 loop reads CASSEWTSYEQYF. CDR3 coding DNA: TGTGCCAGCAGTGAATGGACTAGCTACGAGCAGTACTTC.

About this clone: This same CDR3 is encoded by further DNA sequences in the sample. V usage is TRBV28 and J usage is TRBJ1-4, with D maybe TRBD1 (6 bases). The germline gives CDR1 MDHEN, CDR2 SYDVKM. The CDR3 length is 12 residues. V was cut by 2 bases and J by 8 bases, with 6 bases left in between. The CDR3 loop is CASSLGGEKLFF. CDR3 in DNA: TGTGCCAGCAGTTTAGGGGGCGAAAAACTGTTTTTT.

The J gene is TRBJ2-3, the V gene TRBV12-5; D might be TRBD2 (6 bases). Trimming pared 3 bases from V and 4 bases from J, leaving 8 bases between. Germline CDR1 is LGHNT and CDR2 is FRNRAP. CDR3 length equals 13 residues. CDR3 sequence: CASGFGGADTQYF. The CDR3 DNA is TGTGCTAGTGGTTTCGGAGGGGCAGATACGCAGTATTTT.

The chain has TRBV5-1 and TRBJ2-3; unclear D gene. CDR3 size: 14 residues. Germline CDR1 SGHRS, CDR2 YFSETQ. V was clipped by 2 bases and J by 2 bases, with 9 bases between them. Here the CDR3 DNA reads TGCGCCAGCAGCTTTGGGCGAAACACAGATACGCAGTATTTT. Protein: CASSFGRNTDTQYF.

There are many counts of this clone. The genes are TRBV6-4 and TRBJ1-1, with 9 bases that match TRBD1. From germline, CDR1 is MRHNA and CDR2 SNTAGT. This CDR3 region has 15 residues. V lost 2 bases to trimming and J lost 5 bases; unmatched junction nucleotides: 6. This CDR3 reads CASSDHPDRGTEAFF. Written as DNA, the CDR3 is TGTGCCAGCAGTGACCATCCGGACAGGGGAACTGAAGCTTTCTTT.

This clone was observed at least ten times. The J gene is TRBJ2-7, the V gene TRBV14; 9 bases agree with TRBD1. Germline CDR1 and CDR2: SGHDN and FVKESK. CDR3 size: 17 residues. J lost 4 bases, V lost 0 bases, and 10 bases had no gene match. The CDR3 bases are TGTGCCAGCAGCCAAGACAGAGGGACAGGGCTCTGGTACGAGCAGTACTTC. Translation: CASSQDRGTGLWYEQYF.

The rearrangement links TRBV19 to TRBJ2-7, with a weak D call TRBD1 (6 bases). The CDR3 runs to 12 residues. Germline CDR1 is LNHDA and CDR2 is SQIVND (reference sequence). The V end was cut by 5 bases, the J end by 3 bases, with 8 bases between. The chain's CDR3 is CASSSTGYEQYF. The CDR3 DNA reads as TGTGCCAGTAGTTCGACAGGCTACGAGCAGTACTTC.

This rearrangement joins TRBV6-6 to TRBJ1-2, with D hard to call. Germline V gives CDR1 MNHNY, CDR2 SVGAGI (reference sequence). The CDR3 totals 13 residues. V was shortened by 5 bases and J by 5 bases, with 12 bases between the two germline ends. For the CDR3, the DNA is TGTGCCAGCAGTCTCGACCCCGGGTATGGCTACACCTTC. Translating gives CASSLDPGYGYTF.

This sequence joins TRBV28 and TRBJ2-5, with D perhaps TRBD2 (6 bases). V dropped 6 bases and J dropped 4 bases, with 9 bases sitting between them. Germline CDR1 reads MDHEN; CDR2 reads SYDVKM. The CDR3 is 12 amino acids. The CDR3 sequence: CASSGGLETQYF. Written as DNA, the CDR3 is TGTGCCAGCAGCGGAGGGCTAGAGACCCAGTACTTC.

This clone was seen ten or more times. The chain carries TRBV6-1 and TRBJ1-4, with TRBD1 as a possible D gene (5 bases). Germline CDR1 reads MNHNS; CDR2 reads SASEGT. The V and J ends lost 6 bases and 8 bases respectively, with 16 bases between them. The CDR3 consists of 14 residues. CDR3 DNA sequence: TGTGCCAGCAGGGTCGGGACGGGAGAAGAAAAACTGTTTTTT. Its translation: CASRVGTGEEKLFF.

DNA of the CDR3: TGCGCCAGCAGCTTCCGCGCTTCGACTAGCACAGATACGCAGTATTTT. Residues: CASSFRASTSTDTQYF. The chain couples TRBV5-1 to TRBJ2-3; D remains unclear. Trimming left V 2 bases short and J 0 bases short, with 13 bases between. In germline, CDR1 is SGHRS, CDR2 YFSETQ. CDR3 length equals 16 residues.